The next 31 T cell receptor beta chains were all read from a single sample in a study of T cell clonotyping in hematopoietic cell transplantation. The assay was immunoSEQ multiplex PCR, and TCRdb's table has in-frame clones only and misses some. This sample has about 15,000 clones; around two thirds occur once, and the top ten carry roughly 10%. Specimen: PBMCs. The origin of the receptors is a human donor who either received an allogeneic hematopoietic cell transplant for a myeloid malignancy or was a related donor (not recorded which). Some clones in this sample may be carry-over from other donors' samples.

In this sample, this clone turned up a few times. The chain couples TRBV5-1 to TRBJ1-2; a weak D match, TRBD1 (5 bases). This CDR3 has 14 residues. The germline V gene encodes CDR1 SGHRS and CDR2 YFSETQ. Trimming took 3 bases from V and 4 from J, leaving 13 bases between them. The CDR3 nucleotides read TGCGCCAGCAGCTGGGCAGGGTTGGGCTATGGCTACACCTTC. Translation gives CASSWAGLGYGYTF. The full variable domain, in which reference TRBV5-1 and TRBJ1-2 provide the parts outside the CDR3, is KAGVTQTPRYLIKTRGQQVTLSCSPISGHRSVSWYQQTPGQGLQFLFEYFSETQRNKGNFPGRFSGRQFSNSRSEMNVSTLELGDSALYLCASSWAGLGYGYTFGSGTRLTVV.

This clone showed up just a few times. The chain carries TRBV7-9 and TRBJ2-5, with 7 bases identical to TRBD1. CDR1 and CDR2 (germline): SEHNR, FQNEAQ (reference sequence). V was clipped by 8 bases and J by 2 bases; unmatched bases: 2. CDR3 length: 12 residues. The CDR3 DNA reads as TGTGCCAGCCAACAGGGGCAAGAGACCCAGTACTTC. Protein product: CASQQGQETQYF.

This sequence joins TRBV5-4 and TRBJ1-2; D might be TRBD1 (6 bases). CDR1 is SGHNT and CDR2 is YYREEE in the germline V gene (reference sequence). This CDR3 is 15 amino acids long. The germline V and J ends were trimmed by 4 bases and 2 bases, with 15 bases remaining between them. CDR3 in amino acids: CASSRTALGNYGYTF. CDR3 nucleotides: TGTGCCAGCAGCAGGACAGCCCTGGGAAACTATGGCTACACCTTC.

V and J are TRBV9 and TRBJ2-1; D not certain. Trimming cost V 0 bases and J 9 bases, with 7 bases left between them. CDR3 length equals 12 residues. CDR1 is SGDLS, CDR2 YYNGEE, per germline. Written as DNA, the CDR3 is TGTGCCAGCAGCGTAGATGGCGCTGAGCAGTTCTTC. Its translation is CASSVDGAEQFF.

The chain carries TRBV29-1 and TRBJ2-5; a weak D match, TRBD2 (5 bases). Trimming took off 4 bases at V and 8 bases at J, with 8 bases between the two ends. Germline CDR1 and CDR2: SQVTM and ANQGSEA. The CDR3 has 10 amino acids. The CDR3 DNA is TGCAGCGTTGGGACTGATACCCAGTACTTC. Residues: CSVGTDTQYF. Together with reference TRBV29-1 and TRBJ2-5, the CDR3 gives the full variable domain: SAVISQKPSRDICQRGTSLTIQCQVDSQVTMMFWYRQQPGQSLTLIATANQGSEATYESGFVIDKFPISRPNLTFSTLTVSNMSPEDSSIYLCSVGTDTQYFGPGTRLLVL.

The chain uses TRBV11-2 and TRBJ2-7; D is perhaps TRBD2 (6 bases). V lost 5 bases to trimming and J lost 3 bases, with 14 bases between them. In germline, CDR1 is SGHAT, CDR2 FQNNGV. The CDR3 sequence is 14 residues long. CDR3 protein: CASSRTPGVYEQYF. The CDR3 DNA reads TGTGCCAGCAGCAGAACTCCGGGGGTCTACGAGCAGTACTTC. The full variable domain, its missing parts supplied by reference TRBV11-2 and TRBJ2-7, is EAGVAQSPRYKIIEKRQSVAFWCNPISGHATLYWYQQILGQGPKLLIQFQNNGVVDDSQLPKDRFSAERLKGVDSTLKIQPAKLEDSAVYLCASSRTPGVYEQYFGPGTRLTVT.

The V call is TRBV5-1, the J call TRBJ1-1; 8 nucleotides align to TRBD1. The V segment lost 2 bases and the J segment 5 bases; nucleotides outside the gene matches: 8. The CDR3 spans 15 residues. CDR1 is SGHRS and CDR2 is YFSETQ in the germline V gene. CDR3 bases: TGCGCCAGCAGCTTCTACCAGGGGGCGAGTACTGAAGCTTTCTTT. This translates into CASSFYQGASTEAFF. The whole variable domain, filled in from reference TRBV5-1 and TRBJ1-1, reads KAGVTQTPRYLIKTRGQQVTLSCSPISGHRSVSWYQQTPGQGLQFLFEYFSETQRNKGNFPGRFSGRQFSNSRSEMNVSTLELGDSALYLCASSFYQGASTEAFFGQGTRLTVV.

The CDR3 spells CASSPRYEQYF. The CDR3 DNA reads TGTGCCAGCAGTCCACGCTACGAGCAGTACTTC. The chain recombines TRBV28 with TRBJ2-7, with D unclear. The CDR3 length is 11 residues. Germline assignment: CDR1 MDHEN and CDR2 SYDVKM. The V gene lost 5 bases and the J gene lost 3 bases, with 5 bases spanning the gap.

The chain recombines TRBV29-1 with TRBJ2-3, with 9 positions matching TRBD1. The junction had 8 bases not matched to a gene; V was cut back by 4 bases and J by 6 bases. CDR1 and CDR2 (germline): SQVTM, ANQGSEA. The CDR3 totals 14 residues. DNA for the CDR3: TGCAGCGTTGGAAGGACAGGGGCATTCGATACGCAGTATTTT. It codes for CSVGRTGAFDTQYF.

This clone occurred once. The CDR3 region is CASSGNGQGAGGYTF. CDR3 DNA: TGTGCCAGCAGCGGCAACGGACAGGGGGCGGGTGGATACACCTTC. The chain combines TRBV7-2 with TRBJ1-2; 11 bases are a match to TRBD1. V dropped 5 bases and J dropped 11; count of bases not matched to a gene: 13. The CDR3 is 15 residues long. CDR1 is SGHTA and CDR2 is FQGNSA in the germline V gene.

This sequence joins TRBV14 and TRBJ1-2; maybe TRBD1 (5 bases). The CDR3 has 14 amino acids. V was clipped by 1 base and J by 1 base, with 7 bases between them. Germline V gene lookup returns CDR1 SGHDN and CDR2 FVKESK. CDR3 amino acids: CASSQVGGNYGYTF. CDR3 sequence (DNA): TGTGCCAGCAGCCAAGTGGGGGGTAACTATGGCTACACCTTC.

Judged by abundance, this clone is large. The chain employs TRBV30 and TRBJ2-7, with 8 bases fitting TRBD1. CDR1 is GTSNPN and CDR2 is SVGIG in the germline V gene (reference sequence). The CDR3 sequence is 13 residues long. With 2 bases clipped from V and 6 bases from J, the junction kept 6 bases outside the gene matches. The CDR3 reads CAWSRQGATEQYF. The CDR3 DNA sequence: TGTGCCTGGAGTCGTCAGGGGGCGACCGAGCAGTACTTC.

The V call is TRBV30, the J call TRBJ2-7, with D unclear. The CDR3 has 12 amino acids. The V end was cut by 4 bases, the J end by 7 bases, with 14 bases between. Germline loops: CDR1 GTSNPN, CDR2 SVGIG (reference sequence). The CDR3 loop is CAWKRSLGEQYF. The DNA for the CDR3 is TGTGCCTGGAAACGGTCGTTGGGTGAGCAGTACTTC.

With respect to this clone: An end of the junction differs from the germline gene, which may be a read error. The chain carries TRBV4-1 and TRBJ1-2; D not certain. CDR3 length equals 14 residues. The germline CDR1 and CDR2 sequences are MGHRA and YSYEKL. The DNA for the CDR3 is TGCGCCAACAGCCACGGTGGGATCAACTATGGCTACACCTTC. This translates into CANSHGGINYGYTF.

Concerning this clone: At one end, the junction sequence differs from germline, possibly due to a read error. V usage is TRBV30 and J usage is TRBJ2-7, with D possibly TRBD2 on 7 matching bases. Germline V lookup: CDR1 GTSNPN, CDR2 SVGIG (reference sequence). This CDR3 has 13 residues. CDR3 bases: TGTGCCTGGAGGAATCGGGGGGCCTACGAGCAGTACTTT. Encoded protein: CAWRNRGAYEQYF.

CDR3: CAWSFDRADTEAFF. The CDR3 DNA follows: TGTGCCTGGAGTTTCGACAGGGCCGACACTGAAGCTTTCTTT. This chain joins TRBV30 and TRBJ1-1, with 7 positions matching TRBD1. The germline CDR1 and CDR2 sequences are GTSNPN and SVGIG (reference sequence). CDR3 length: 14 residues. With V trimmed by 2 bases and J by 3 bases, 6 bases remained unmatched.

This clone has a handful of counts. The J gene is TRBJ2-5, the V gene TRBV6-5, with D unresolved. CDR1 is MNHEY, CDR2 SVGAGI, per germline. V lost 6 bases, J lost 4 bases, and 6 bases lay in between. This CDR3 is 11 amino acids long. The CDR3 here is CASSPGETQYF. The CDR3 DNA follows: TGTGCCAGCAGCCCCGGAGAGACCCAGTACTTC.

This clone has just a few counts. The chain carries TRBV14 and TRBJ2-2; D not resolved. Germline CDR1 SGHDN, CDR2 FVKESK. The ends were cut back, 4 bases at V and 2 bases at J, with 11 bases in the middle. This CDR3 is 15 amino acids long. The CDR3 sequence is CASSRSPRNTGELFF. CDR3 bases: TGTGCCAGCAGCCGTTCCCCGAGAAACACCGGGGAGCTGTTTTTT.

This clone was seen more than once but under ten times. The chain has TRBV28 and TRBJ2-6, with TRBD2 matching 9 bases. Unmatched junction bases numbered 8, after V lost 8 bases and J lost 0 bases. This CDR3 is built from 17 residues. Germline V gene sequence: CDR1 MDHEN, CDR2 SYDVKM. The CDR3 DNA reads TGTGCCAGCCGGGGGGAGCGGGAGGTCTCTGGGGCCAACGTCCTGACTTTC. It translates to CASRGEREVSGANVLTF.

The rearrangement links TRBV30 to TRBJ1-1, with TRBD1 identical over 7 bases. The CDR3 length is 11 residues. The V gene's germline CDR1 is GTSNPN and CDR2 SVGIG (reference sequence). The V segment lost 5 bases and the J segment 10 bases; nucleotides outside the gene matches: 7. Written as DNA, the CDR3 is TGTGCCTGGGAGGGGGCTATCGGAGCTTTCTTT. Translating it yields CAWEGAIGAFF. Using reference TRBV30 and TRBJ1-1 for the parts outside the CDR3, the full variable domain is SQTIHQWPATLVQPVGSPLSLECTVEGTSNPNLYWYRQAAGRGLQLLFYSVGIGQISSEVPQNLSASRPQDRQFILSSKKLLLSDSGFYLCAWEGAIGAFFGQGTRLTVV.

In this sample, this clone turned up a few times. The V call is TRBV6-5, the J call TRBJ1-5; 7 nucleotides align to TRBD1. This CDR3 contains 13 residues. CDR1 MNHEY and CDR2 SVGAGI come from the germline V gene. V gave up 6 bases and J gave up 4 bases; unmatched junction bases: 3. CDR3 sequence: CASRTGNNQPQHF. CDR3 bases: TGTGCCAGCAGGACAGGGAATAATCAGCCCCAGCATTTT.

Only a few counts were recorded for this clone. The V gene is TRBV6-5, the J gene TRBJ1-5; no clear D gene. The germline CDR1 and CDR2 sequences are MNHEY and SVGAGI. This CDR3 contains 15 residues. V was pared by 0 bases and J by 0 bases, with 6 bases between. The CDR3 DNA sequence: TGTGCCAGCAGTTACTCGCGAAGTAGCAATCAGCCCCAGCATTTT. Residues: CASSYSRSSNQPQHF.

This clone appeared a few times. The gene calls are TRBV6-5 and TRBJ1-2; D is unclear. V was cut by 6 bases and J by 4 bases, with 15 bases left in between. Per germline, CDR1 MNHEY and CDR2 SVGAGI. The length of the CDR3 is 14 residues. The CDR3 reads CASSWREMAYGYTF. DNA of the CDR3: TGTGCCAGCAGCTGGAGGGAAATGGCCTATGGCTACACCTTC.

The CDR3 DNA sequence: TGTGCCTGGATCAGCAGGGACACCGGGGAGCTGTTTTTT. Its protein is CAWISRDTGELFF. The J gene is TRBJ2-2, the V gene TRBV30, with D maybe TRBD1 (5 bases). Trimming cost V 4 bases and J 3 bases, with 9 bases left between them. There are 13 residues in the CDR3. The germline CDR1 and CDR2 sequences are GTSNPN and SVGIG (reference sequence). Looking up the rest from reference TRBV30 and TRBJ2-2 gives the full variable domain: SQTIHQWPATLVQPVGSPLSLECTVEGTSNPNLYWYRQAAGRGLQLLFYSVGIGQISSEVPQNLSASRPQDRQFILSSKKLLLSDSGFYLCAWISRDTGELFFGEGSRLTVL.

This sequence joins TRBV30 and TRBJ2-5; the D is unclear. This CDR3 region has 13 residues. Germline-derived CDR1 and CDR2 are GTSNPN and SVGIG (reference sequence). Trimming left V 0 bases short and J 4 bases short, with 9 bases between. CDR3 region: CAWSVSSRETQYF. The CDR3 nucleotides read TGTGCCTGGAGTGTAAGCAGTCGAGAGACCCAGTACTTC.

This clone has only a few counts. V usage is TRBV10-3 and J usage is TRBJ1-5, with D unclear. Trimming shortened V by 7 bases and J by 0 bases, and 7 bases separated the two germline ends. This CDR3 is built from 13 residues. Germline V gives CDR1 ENHRY, CDR2 SYGVKD. In DNA, the CDR3 is TGTGCCATCAAGGGATCTAGCAATCAGCCCCAGCATTTT. Encoded protein: CAIKGSSNQPQHF.

As for this clone: A read error may produce the germline difference seen at one junction end. The chain has TRBV19 and TRBJ2-7; the D gene is possibly TRBD1 (6 bases). The CDR3 extends over 12 amino acids. The germline gives CDR1 LNHDA, CDR2 SQIVND (reference sequence). The CDR3 reads CASSIDGLDRRF. CDR3 coding DNA: TGTGCCAGTAGTATAGATGGGTTGGACAGACGCTTC.

The chain joins TRBV7-2 to TRBJ1-2; D call uncertain. Trimming shortened V by 2 bases and J by 2 bases, and 6 bases separated the two germline ends. The V gene's germline CDR1 is SGHTA and CDR2 FQGNSA. The CDR3 contains 13 residues. CDR3 sequence reads: CASSLPGNYGYTF. The CDR3 nucleotides are TGTGCCAGCAGCTTACCGGGAAACTATGGCTACACCTTC.

This chain connects TRBV27 to TRBJ2-5, with a weak D call TRBD2 (6 bases). The germline V and J ends were trimmed by 6 bases and 2 bases, with 10 bases remaining between them. The germline V gene encodes CDR1 MNHEY and CDR2 SMNVEV (reference sequence). CDR3 size: 13 residues. CDR3 residues: CASRRDSQETQYF. The CDR3 DNA sequence: TGTGCCAGCAGGCGGGACTCACAAGAGACCCAGTACTTC.

This chain's CDR3 is CAWSATGPNQPQHF. The CDR3 DNA sequence: TGTGCCTGGAGTGCAACAGGGCCTAATCAGCCCCAGCATTTT. The chain joins TRBV30 to TRBJ1-5, with D possibly TRBD1 on 6 matching bases. With 1 base removed from V and 4 bases from J, the gap between germline ends came to 11 bases. The germline gives CDR1 GTSNPN, CDR2 SVGIG (reference sequence). CDR3 length equals 14 residues.

This clone has just a few counts. The chain couples TRBV7-3 to TRBJ2-1; 7 nucleotides align to TRBD2. Per the germline V gene, CDR1 is SGHTA and CDR2 is FQGTGA. The CDR3 runs to 15 residues. The junction had 11 bases not matched to a gene; V was cut back by 5 bases and J by 7 bases. CDR3 sequence: CASSPGTTLGNEQFF. For the CDR3, the DNA is TGTGCCAGCAGCCCCGGGACTACCCTGGGGAATGAGCAGTTCTTC.